This T cell receptor beta chain originates from a study of T-cell reconstitution after alpha-beta-depleted transplantation in children. The CDR3 spans 15 residues. Trimming took 6 bases from V and 6 from J; bases not matched to a gene: 13. Germline lookup yields CDR1 DFQATT and CDR2 SNEGSKA (reference sequence). Unique molecular identifiers were built into the TCRbeta library. TCRdb used MiXCR to reprocess the PCR reads, holding one entry per CDR3 protein. The sample records approximately 520,000 distinct CDR3 sequences, approximately 29% being singletons. The receptor comes from a human donor who donated a stem cell graft to a child with aplastic anemia. Sequenced here: PBMCs from the stem cell graft donor, sampled from the stem cell graft. V is TRBV20-1 and J is TRBJ2-3, with 9 bases that match TRBD2. The chain's CDR3 is CSAVTSGGVMDTQYF. In DNA, the CDR3 is TGCAGTGCCGTGACTAGCGGAGGGGTCATGGATACGCAGTATTTT.